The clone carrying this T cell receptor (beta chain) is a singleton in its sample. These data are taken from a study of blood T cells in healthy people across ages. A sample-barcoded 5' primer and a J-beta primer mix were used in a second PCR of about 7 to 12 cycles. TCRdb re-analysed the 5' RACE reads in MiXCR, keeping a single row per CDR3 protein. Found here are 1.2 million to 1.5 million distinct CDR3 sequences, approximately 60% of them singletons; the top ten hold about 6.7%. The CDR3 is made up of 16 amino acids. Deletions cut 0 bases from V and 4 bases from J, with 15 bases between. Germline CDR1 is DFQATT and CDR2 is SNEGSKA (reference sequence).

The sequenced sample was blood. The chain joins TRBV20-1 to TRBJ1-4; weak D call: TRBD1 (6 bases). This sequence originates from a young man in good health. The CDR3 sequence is CSARDVAGAFNEKLFF. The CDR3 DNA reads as TGCAGTGCTAGAGATGTGGCAGGGGCTTTTAATGAAAAACTGTTTTTT.